This note documents a single T cell receptor (beta chain) sequence. Its antigen is unidentified. The sequenced template was RNA, covering the TCR beta CDR3 region. First-round RT-PCR used HTBI primers; second-round multiplex PCR followed. TCRdb ran MiXCR on the multiplex PCR reads and lists one entry per CDR3 protein. The sample includes 350,000 or so distinct CDR3 sequences, roughly a sixth of them seen just once. The CDR3 totals 15 residues. Trimming left V 4 bases short and J 8 bases short, with 15 bases between. This entry comes from a study of Graves' ophthalmopathy and Graves' hyperthyroidism. Study at large: At initial diagnosis, peripheral blood was obtained, and this preceded any treatment. Whole-study results and caveats: The model achieved about 67% sensitivity and roughly 79% specificity for ophthalmopathy progression.

This chain joins TRBV12-3 or TRBV12-4 and TRBJ1-6; possibly TRBD1 for D (6 bases). The clonotype comes from an adult man with Graves' ophthalmopathy. Sequencing was performed on peripheral blood. The CDR3 loop reads CASSYDRLTYSPLHF. CDR3 coding DNA: TGTGCCAGCAGTTACGACAGGCTTACCTATTCACCCCTCCACTTT.